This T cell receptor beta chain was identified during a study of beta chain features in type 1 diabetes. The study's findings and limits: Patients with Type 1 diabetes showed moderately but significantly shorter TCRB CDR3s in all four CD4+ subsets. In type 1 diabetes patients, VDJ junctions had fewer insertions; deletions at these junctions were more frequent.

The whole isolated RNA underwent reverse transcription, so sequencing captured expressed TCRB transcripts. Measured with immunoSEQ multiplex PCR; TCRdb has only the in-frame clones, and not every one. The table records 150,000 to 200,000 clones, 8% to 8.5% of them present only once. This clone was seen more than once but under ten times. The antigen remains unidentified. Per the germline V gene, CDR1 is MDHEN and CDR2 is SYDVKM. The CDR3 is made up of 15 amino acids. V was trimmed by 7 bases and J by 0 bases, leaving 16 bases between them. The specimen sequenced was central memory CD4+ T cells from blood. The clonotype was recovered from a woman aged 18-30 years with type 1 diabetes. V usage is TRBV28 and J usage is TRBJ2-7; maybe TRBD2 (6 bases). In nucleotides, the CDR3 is TGTGCCAGCACACCCTCGGGAGCCCGCTCCTACGAGCAGTACTTC. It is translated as CASTPSGARSYEQYF.